The 5 T cell receptor beta chains in this list originate from one sample, sequenced in a study of post-analysis software for immune sequencing data. The TCR beta cDNA libraries contained unique molecular identifiers. TCRdb independently ran MiXCR on the PCR reads; one entry per CDR3 protein. The sample holds hundreds of thousands of distinct CDR3 sequences; 30% are singletons and the top ten take roughly 0.54%. Notes on the study in general: Compared with controls, patients had more of about five TRBV segments, including TRBV5-6, TRBV5-1 and TRBV20-1.

These receptors' antigens are unknown. Sequences were obtained from blood. These TCRs come from a girl aged 10 to 17 with multiple sclerosis.

This chain connects TRBV28 to TRBJ2-5; perhaps TRBD2 as D (5 bases). The germline V and J ends were trimmed by 5 bases and 5 bases, with 12 bases remaining between them. Germline-derived CDR1 and CDR2 are MDHEN and SYDVKM. This CDR3 spans 13 amino acids. The CDR3 sequence is CASSGELRETQYF. CDR3 nucleotide sequence: TGTGCCAGCAGTGGGGAGCTTCGGGAGACCCAGTACTTC.

In its sample, this clonotype was seen a few times. The rearrangement uses TRBV10-3 and TRBJ1-2; 8 nucleotides align to TRBD1. With V trimmed by 5 bases and J by 4 bases, 9 bases remained unmatched. The CDR3 has 15 amino acids. CDR1 is ENHRY, CDR2 SYGVKD, per germline. The CDR3 spells CAISSQGALSYGYTF. DNA for the CDR3: TGTGCCATCAGTTCGCAGGGGGCGCTAAGCTATGGCTACACCTTC.

The chain is built from TRBV7-8 and TRBJ2-1; TRBD2 might be the D (6 bases). Germline V gene data show CDR1 as SGHVS and CDR2 as FQNEAQ. V was trimmed by 4 bases and J by 14 bases, leaving 21 bases between them. This CDR3 has 14 amino acids. The CDR3 is CASSSVTSMPGEFF. The CDR3 DNA is TGTGCCAGCAGCTCAGTGACTAGTATGCCTGGGGAGTTCTTC.

V usage is TRBV20-1 and J usage is TRBJ2-7; 10 positions agree with TRBD1. This CDR3 is 13 amino acids long. CDR1 DFQATT and CDR2 SNEGSKA come from the germline V gene (reference sequence). The CDR3 DNA is TGCGAGGCCGGGCGGGACAGGGGTTACGAGCAGTACTTC. This encodes CEAGRDRGYEQYF.

This clonotype was found a few times. One end of the junction is discordant with germline, which a read error may explain. The CDR3 coding sequence is TGCAGCCTCATGGGGCCTGGGGCCAACGTCCGGACTTTC. This translates into CSLMGPGANVRTF. The gene calls are TRBV20-1 and TRBJ2-6; possible D gene TRBD1, 5 bases. The V gene's germline CDR1 is DFQATT and CDR2 SNEGSKA (reference sequence). The CDR3 contains 13 residues.